These 4 T cell receptor beta chains share one sample of origin, sequenced in a study of shared clonotypes between healthy human individuals. The method was immunoSEQ multiplex PCR; TCRdb's version includes in-frame clones alone and lacks a portion of them. The sample consists of about 2.1 million clones, 80% to 95% of them appearing once. As defined, naive CD8 cells were CD45RO-negative and positively selected for CCR7, with terminally differentiated effector memory CD45RA+ cells excluded. Material for sequencing was naive CD8+ T cells from PBMCs. These receptors all come from a man between 18 and 35 years old in good health. Some clones in this sample may be carry-over from other donors' samples.

The CDR3, as DNA: TGTGCCAGCAGCTTCCCGGGACAGTTTCGTTCTGAAGCTTTCTTT. It codes for CASSFPGQFRSEAFF. V is TRBV11-2 and J is TRBJ1-1; TRBD1 agrees at 7 bases. Germline assignment: CDR1 SGHAT and CDR2 FQNNGV. The CDR3 is 15 residues long. The V segment lost 3 bases and the J segment 6 bases; nucleotides outside the gene matches: 10.

As to this clone: The sample carries other DNA sequences with the same CDR3. This sequence joins TRBV5-1 and TRBJ2-7; D is unresolved. Germline V CDR1 and CDR2: SGHRS, YFSETQ. The V and J ends lost 0 bases and 6 bases respectively, with 7 bases between them. This CDR3 is 12 amino acids long. The CDR3 coding sequence is TGCGCCAGCAGCTTGGCGGGTCGCGAGCAGTACTTC. Its protein is CASSLAGREQYF.

The chain joins TRBV4-1 to TRBJ2-1; 9 bases match TRBD2. Germline assignment: CDR1 MGHRA and CDR2 YSYEKL. This CDR3 is 18 amino acids long. V lost 1 base, J lost 0 bases, and 7 bases stayed unmatched. CDR3 coding DNA: TGCGCCAGCAGCCAAGGGGGATGGACTAGCGCCTCCTACAATGAGCAGTTCTTC. Amino acid sequence: CASSQGGWTSASYNEQFF.

The rearrangement joins TRBV7-3 to TRBJ2-2; D is unresolved. Germline V gene sequence: CDR1 SGHTA, CDR2 FQGTGA. The CDR3 consists of 15 residues. The V end lost 1 base, the J end lost 4 bases, and 10 bases lay between the germline ends. Here the CDR3 DNA reads TGTGCCAGCAGCTTAAACCTCGACCCCACCGGGGAGCTGTTTTTT. Its translation is CASSLNLDPTGELFF.